A selection of T cell receptor beta chains follows, all from one sample in a study of blood T cell repertoires in COVID-19. Using immunoSEQ multiplex PCR, the repertoire was profiled, and TCRdb retains in-frame clones only, with some absent. The table includes 54,000 or so clones, about four fifths detected once. Sequencing was performed on peripheral blood. Receptors were obtained from a woman older than 75 with acute or convalescent COVID-19. CDR3s include the opening cysteine and the closing phenylalanine or tryptophan. Each record gives: J gene, D gene, V gene, clone size, CDR3 protein, CDR3 DNA. D genes are given only for firm matches. Rows give clone size only sometimes, using once, few, many, or a class for an expanded clone.

j_gene: TRBJ2-7; d_gene: .; v_gene: TRBV7-9; abundance: few; CDR3aa: CASSFGIGGGDYEQYF; CDR3nt: TGTGCCAGCAGCTTTGGGATCGGCGGGGGCGACTACGAGCAGTACTTC
j_gene: TRBJ2-6; d_gene: .; v_gene: TRBV18; abundance: .; CDR3aa: CASSPREAGANVLTF; CDR3nt: TGTGCCAGCTCACCACGCGAGGCCGGGGCCAACGTCCTGACTTTC
j_gene: TRBJ2-2; d_gene: .; v_gene: TRBV12-3/TRBV12-4; abundance: .; CDR3aa: CASGNTGELFF; CDR3nt: TGTGCCAGCGGCAACACCGGGGAGCTGTTTTTT
j_gene: TRBJ1-2; d_gene: .; v_gene: TRBV19; abundance: .; CDR3aa: CASSISGGYTF; CDR3nt: TGTGCCAGTAGTATTTCGGGGGGCTACACCTTC
j_gene: TRBJ2-1; d_gene: .; v_gene: TRBV19; abundance: few; CDR3aa: CASRGQIMREQFF; CDR3nt: TGTGCCAGTAGGGGACAAATTATGAGGGAGCAGTTCTTC
j_gene: TRBJ2-3; d_gene: TRBD2; v_gene: TRBV9; abundance: .; CDR3aa: CASSVSSSVGAGADTQYF; CDR3nt: TGTGCCAGCAGCGTATCTAGTTCGGTGGGAGCGGGGGCAGATACGCAGTATTTT
j_gene: TRBJ1-4; d_gene: .; v_gene: TRBV6-5; abundance: .; CDR3aa: CASSYGQATNEKLFF; CDR3nt: TGTGCCAGCAGTTACGGACAAGCAACTAATGAAAAACTGTTTTTT
j_gene: TRBJ1-4; d_gene: TRBD1; v_gene: TRBV9; abundance: once; CDR3aa: CASSRQGLNEKLFF; CDR3nt: TGTGCCAGCAGCCGACAGGGATTGAATGAAAAACTGTTTTTT
j_gene: TRBJ1-2; d_gene: .; v_gene: TRBV5-6; abundance: few; CDR3aa: CASSLTVYGYTF; CDR3nt: TGTGCCAGCAGCTTAACAGTCTATGGCTACACCTTC
j_gene: TRBJ2-1; d_gene: TRBD2; v_gene: TRBV5-4; abundance: few; CDR3aa: CASSAGTSGRAINEQFF; CDR3nt: TGTGCCAGCAGCGCCGGGACTAGCGGGAGGGCCATCAATGAGCAGTTCTTC
j_gene: TRBJ1-5; d_gene: TRBD1; v_gene: TRBV7-8; abundance: .; CDR3aa: CASSFGQGPNQPQHF; CDR3nt: TGTGCCAGCAGCTTCGGACAGGGTCCGAATCAGCCCCAGCATTTT
j_gene: TRBJ2-1; d_gene: TRBD2; v_gene: TRBV30; abundance: .; CDR3aa: CAWSPGLAGDNEQFF; CDR3nt: TGTGCCTGGAGTCCGGGACTAGCGGGAGACAATGAGCAGTTCTTC
j_gene: TRBJ2-2; d_gene: .; v_gene: TRBV5-1; abundance: .; CDR3aa: CASSLDRGPTGELFF; CDR3nt: TGCGCCAGCAGCTTGGATCGCGGCCCGACCGGGGAGCTGTTTTTT
j_gene: TRBJ1-2; d_gene: .; v_gene: TRBV21-1; abundance: few; CDR3aa: CASSDPGTGKSNYGYTF; CDR3nt: TGTGCCAGCAGCGACCCCGGGACAGGGAAGTCGAACTATGGCTACACCTTC
j_gene: TRBJ2-2; d_gene: TRBD2; v_gene: TRBV7-2; abundance: .; CDR3aa: CASSSRTSEGGELFF; CDR3nt: TGTGCCAGCAGCTCAAGGACTAGCGAGGGCGGGGAGCTGTTTTTT
j_gene: TRBJ2-7; d_gene: .; v_gene: TRBV7-6; abundance: .; CDR3aa: CASSLVDSSSYEQYF; CDR3nt: TGTGCCAGCAGCTTAGTGGACTCTTCCTCCTACGAGCAGTACTTC
j_gene: TRBJ1-1; d_gene: .; v_gene: TRBV7-2; abundance: .; CDR3aa: CASSLAHSTEAFF; CDR3nt: TGTGCCAGCAGCTTAGCCCACTCCACTGAAGCTTTCTTT
j_gene: TRBJ2-7; d_gene: TRBD2; v_gene: TRBV7-2; abundance: .; CDR3aa: CASSRRLAGLGEQYF; CDR3nt: TGTGCCAGCAGCCGCAGACTAGCGGGACTGGGGGAGCAGTACTTC
j_gene: TRBJ2-7; d_gene: TRBD2; v_gene: TRBV7-6; abundance: .; CDR3aa: CASSLGTGLASYEQYF; CDR3nt: TGTGCCAGCAGCTTAGGTACCGGACTAGCGTCTTACGAGCAGTACTTC
j_gene: TRBJ2-1; d_gene: TRBD1; v_gene: TRBV5-1; abundance: .; CDR3aa: CASSFQDRAEEQFF; CDR3nt: TGCGCCAGCAGCTTTCAGGACAGGGCAGAGGAGCAGTTCTTC
j_gene: TRBJ1-1; d_gene: .; v_gene: TRBV25-1; abundance: .; CDR3aa: CASSEPDIYTEAFF; CDR3nt: TGTGCCAGCAGTGAACCTGACATTTACACTGAAGCTTTCTTT
j_gene: TRBJ2-1; d_gene: .; v_gene: TRBV28; abundance: .; CDR3aa: CASRGSSYNEQFF; CDR3nt: TGTGCCAGCAGGGGGAGCTCCTACAATGAGCAGTTCTTC
j_gene: TRBJ1-1; d_gene: .; v_gene: TRBV6-1; abundance: once; CDR3aa: CASSHQGSGTEAFF; CDR3nt: TGTGCCAGCAGTCACCAGGGGAGCGGCACTGAAGCTTTCTTT
j_gene: TRBJ2-3; d_gene: .; v_gene: TRBV11-2; abundance: .; CDR3aa: CASSTRRDRTDTQYF; CDR3nt: TGTGCCAGCAGCACCCGCCGCGATCGGACAGATACGCAGTATTTT
j_gene: TRBJ2-5; d_gene: .; v_gene: TRBV4-2; abundance: .; CDR3aa: CASSQASGLSGRETQYF; CDR3nt: TGTGCCAGCAGCCAAGCCTCGGGGTTGTCGGGTAGAGAGACCCAGTACTTC